The 32 T cell receptor beta chains below were found in one sample sequenced in a study of regulatory T cells in long-lasting Graves disease. TCR beta libraries were built with iRepertoire HTBI primers and Arm-PCR of CDR3 regions. TCRdb called the multiplex PCR reads again in MiXCR, with one record for every CDR3 protein. In the table there are 400,000 to 550,000 distinct CDR3 sequences, roughly 15% of which are singletons. Time point meaning: newly diagnosed GD, antithyroid drugs for less than 3 months. PBMC RNA was the source of the TCR library. These sequences were also reported in another study, on T cells in Graves' hyperthyroidism and ophthalmopathy.

The sequencing used peripheral blood mononuclear cells (PBMCs), collected at new diagnosis, from a patient treated with antithyroid drugs. The receptors were sampled from a woman under 40 with Graves disease.

This clonotype was counted between two and nine times. The chain combines TRBV6-5 with TRBJ1-5; 8 bases agree with TRBD1. J was trimmed by 5 bases and V by 2 bases; bases with no gene match: 17. Germline V CDR1 and CDR2: MNHEY, SVGAGI. This CDR3 is 19 amino acids long. DNA of the CDR3: TGTGCCAGCAGTTACCGGGGACAGGAAGATTGGCGGGTATATCAGCCCCAGCATTTT. It yields the protein CASSYRGQEDWRVYQPQHF.

This clonotype was observed many times. This chain uses TRBV7-2 with TRBJ2-7; TRBD1 agrees at 9 bases. This CDR3 has 14 residues. V was pared by 4 bases and J by 5 bases, with 6 bases of the junction left unmatched. Looked up from germline, CDR1 is SGHTA and CDR2 is FQGNSA. CDR3 sequence (DNA): TGTGCCAGCAGCTCCAGGACAGGGGTGGACGAGCAGTACTTC. Its translation is CASSSRTGVDEQYF.

This clonotype was counted only a few times. The rearrangement uses TRBV7-6 and TRBJ2-1, with TRBD2 matching 11 bases. The CDR3 spans 17 residues. The germline V gene has CDR1 SGHVS and CDR2 FNYEAQ. V was clipped by 5 bases and J by 0 bases; unmatched bases: 6. DNA of the CDR3: TGTGCCAGCAGCCGGACTAGCGGGCAAAGCTCCTACAATGAGCAGTTCTTC. This gives the protein CASSRTSGQSSYNEQFF. The full variable domain, in which reference TRBV7-6 and TRBJ2-1 provide the parts outside the CDR3, is GAGVSQSPRYKVTKRGQDVALRCDPISGHVSLYWYRQALGQGPEFLTYFNYEAQQDKSGLPNDRFSAERPEGSISTLTIQRTEQRDSAMYRCASSRTSGQSSYNEQFFGPGTRLTVL.

This clonotype was seen more than once but under ten times. This chain connects TRBV3-2 to TRBJ2-2. TRBV3-2 is a pseudogene locus. The CDR3 sequence is 17 residues long. CDR3 DNA sequence: TGTGCCAGCAGCCAAGATCGGAAAAACGCGAACACCGGGGAGCTGTTTTTT. Its protein is CASSQDRKNANTGELFF.

At least ten counts were recorded for this clonotype. The chain links TRBV5-1 to TRBJ1-1, with a possible D match to TRBD1 (5 bases). V lost 1 base and J 1 base, leaving 11 bases between the germline ends. The germline gives CDR1 SGHRS, CDR2 YFSETQ. CDR3 length equals 15 residues. The CDR3 reads CASSLYQGGNTEAFF. Here the CDR3 DNA reads TGCGCCAGCAGCTTGTATCAGGGTGGGAACACTGAAGCTTTCTTT.

This clonotype was detected ten times or more. The CDR3 coding sequence is TGTGCCAGCACCAAACGGGGGGGCGCGGATACGCAGTATTTT. Amino acid sequence: CASTKRGGADTQYF. The chain uses TRBV12-3 or TRBV12-4 and TRBJ2-3; 8 positions match TRBD2. CDR3 length: 14 residues. V was clipped by 7 bases and J by 6 bases; unmatched bases: 9.

In this sample, this clonotype turned up many times. This chain's CDR3 is CASSPGRYGGYTF. Written as DNA, the CDR3 is TGTGCCAGCAGCCCCGGACGTTACGGGGGCTACACCTTC. V and J are TRBV11-2 and TRBJ1-2; D unclear. The CDR3 runs to 13 residues. Germline V gene sequence: CDR1 SGHAT, CDR2 FQNNGV. The V and J ends lost 5 bases and 8 bases respectively, with 15 bases between them. Together with reference TRBV11-2 and TRBJ1-2, the CDR3 gives the full variable domain: EAGVAQSPRYKIIEKRQSVAFWCNPISGHATLYWYQQILGQGPKLLIQFQNNGVVDDSQLPKDRFSAERLKGVDSTLKIQPAKLEDSAVYLCASSPGRYGGYTFGSGTRLTVV.

The chain joins TRBV19 to TRBJ2-7; D is unclear. The V and J ends lost 2 bases and 0 bases respectively, with 8 bases between them. The germline gives CDR1 LNHDA, CDR2 SQIVND (reference sequence). The CDR3 contains 14 residues. CDR3 residues: CASSILTGSYEQYF. The CDR3 DNA is TGTGCCAGTAGTATACTCACGGGCTCCTACGAGCAGTACTTC.

There are many counts of this clonotype. CDR3 nucleotides: TGTGCCAGCAGTTTCTCCGGGACAGGGAATCAGCCCCAGCATTTT. Residues: CASSFSGTGNQPQHF. The chain recombines TRBV28 with TRBJ1-5; 9 bases are a match to TRBD1. The CDR3 contains 15 residues. The V segment lost 3 bases and the J segment 4 bases; nucleotides outside the gene matches: 4. Germline V gives CDR1 MDHEN, CDR2 SYDVKM.

This clonotype was found a few times. The chain links TRBV15 to TRBJ1-2, with D hard to call. Trimming left V 0 bases short and J 4 bases short, with 6 bases between. Germline assignment: CDR1 LNHNV and CDR2 YYDKDF (reference sequence). The CDR3 loop spans 13 amino acids. DNA of the CDR3: TGTGCCACCAGCAGAGACGGGCCCTATGGCTACACCTTC. Translating gives CATSRDGPYGYTF.

This clonotype has just a few counts. This sequence joins TRBV15 and TRBJ1-5; the match to TRBD1 covers 10 bases. The length of the CDR3 is 15 residues. V shed 5 bases and J 6 bases; nucleotides not matched to a gene: 7. Per the germline V gene, CDR1 is LNHNV and CDR2 is YYDKDF (reference sequence). The CDR3 DNA reads as TGTGCCACCAGCTCTCACCGGGACAGGGGTCAGCCCCAGCATTTT. Its protein product is CATSSHRDRGQPQHF.

This clonotype has at least ten counts. The chain uses TRBV12-3 or TRBV12-4 and TRBJ2-3; no definite D call. V was pared by 7 bases and J by 0 bases, with 14 bases between. This CDR3 spans 15 amino acids. CDR3 DNA: TGTGCCAGCAATACTTGGGCACTAAGCACAGATACGCAGTATTTT. Protein: CASNTWALSTDTQYF.

This clonotype came up many times. V and J are TRBV7-9 and TRBJ2-5, with D possibly TRBD2 on 6 matching bases. The V end was cut by 1 base, the J end by 5 bases, with 14 bases between. The CDR3 is 15 amino acids. Germline V gene lookup returns CDR1 SEHNR and CDR2 FQNEAQ (reference sequence). Here the CDR3 reads CASSLVPPGVETQYF. As DNA, the CDR3 is TGTGCCAGCAGCTTAGTCCCACCGGGGGTGGAGACCCAGTACTTC.

This clonotype has at least ten counts. A junction boundary mismatches the germline segment, possibly from a read error. This chain links TRBV28 with TRBJ2-5; possible D gene TRBD2, 5 bases. The CDR3 runs 15 residues. The germline V gene encodes CDR1 MDHEN and CDR2 SYDVKM. CDR3 amino acids: CASSFRPGIQGTQYF. For the CDR3, the DNA is TGTGCCAGCAGTTTTCGCCCCGGGATTCAAGGGACCCAGTACTTC.

The chain employs TRBV24-1 and TRBJ1-5, with D perhaps TRBD1 (6 bases). In germline, CDR1 is KGHDR, CDR2 SFDVKD. This CDR3 is built from 13 residues. The V and J ends lost 7 bases and 6 bases respectively, with 12 bases between them. CDR3 nucleotides: TGTGCCACCAGACAGGGAGGCAGTCAGCCCCAGCATTTT. Its translation: CATRQGGSQPQHF.

The chain links TRBV10-2 to TRBJ2-7, with TRBD1 identical over 9 bases. Germline CDR1 reads WSHSY; CDR2 reads SAAADI. CDR3 length: 12 amino acids. The junction had 4 bases not matched to a gene; V was cut back by 8 bases and J by 5 bases. The CDR3 here is CASRWTGDEQYF. CDR3 nucleotides: TGCGCCAGCCGGTGGACAGGGGACGAGCAGTACTTC.

This clonotype was seen many times. The rearrangement uses TRBV7-2 and TRBJ1-1; D may be TRBD1 (5 bases). V was trimmed by 6 bases and J by 1 base, leaving 12 bases between them. This CDR3 spans 14 amino acids. CDR1 and CDR2 from the germline V gene are SGHTA and FQGNSA. CDR3 in amino acids: CASRQTRGNTEAFF. The CDR3 DNA reads TGTGCCAGCAGACAGACGAGGGGGAACACTGAAGCTTTCTTT.

Only a few counts were recorded for this clonotype. The chain couples TRBV10-3 to TRBJ1-3; D perhaps matches TRBD1 (5 bases). V was trimmed by 3 bases and J by 6 bases, leaving 15 bases between them. Germline V gives CDR1 ENHRY, CDR2 SYGVKD. This CDR3 spans 15 amino acids. This CDR3 reads CAISDQTKGINTIYF. The CDR3 nucleotides read TGTGCCATCAGTGACCAAACTAAGGGGATAAACACCATATATTTT.

The V call is TRBV6-5, the J call TRBJ1-1; a weak D match, TRBD1 (5 bases). The V end lost 2 bases, the J end lost 11 bases, and 15 bases lay between the germline ends. Germline V gene sequence: CDR1 MNHEY, CDR2 SVGAGI. There are 13 residues in the CDR3. CDR3 protein: CASSYSFLGDAFF. The CDR3 DNA is TGTGCCAGCAGTTACAGTTTTCTGGGGGACGCTTTCTTT.

This clonotype was recorded at least ten times. The genes are TRBV30 and TRBJ1-6; possible D gene TRBD1, 6 bases. Trimming removed 5 bases from V and 5 bases from J, with 13 bases in between. The CDR3 runs 14 residues. From germline, CDR1 is GTSNPN and CDR2 SVGIG (reference sequence). CDR3 region: CAWEGETDNSPLHF. The CDR3 DNA is TGTGCCTGGGAGGGGGAAACGGATAATTCACCCCTCCACTTT.

Many counts were recorded for this clonotype. The V and J genes are TRBV5-6 and TRBJ2-1, with D perhaps TRBD2 (6 bases). Germline-derived CDR1 and CDR2 are SGHDT and YYEEEE. The CDR3 extends over 14 amino acids. V lost 0 bases and J lost 6, with 10 bases in between. CDR3 nucleotides: TGTGCCAGCAGCTTGGGACTAGGAATCAATGAGCAGTTCTTC. Translation: CASSLGLGINEQFF.

This clonotype occurred many times. The rearrangement uses TRBV3-1 and TRBJ1-2; D uncertain. The CDR3 consists of 14 residues. The V gene's germline CDR1 is LGHDT and CDR2 YNNKEL (reference sequence). Between the trimmed V and J ends, which lost 3 bases and 3 bases, there was a span of 11 bases. CDR3 sequence reads: CASSQATRDYGYTF. The CDR3 DNA sequence: TGTGCCAGCAGCCAGGCGACACGCGACTATGGCTACACCTTC.

This rearrangement joins TRBV10-3 to TRBJ2-1; 13 positions match TRBD2. The CDR3 is made up of 16 amino acids. Germline lookup yields CDR1 ENHRY and CDR2 SYGVKD. V lost 9 bases to trimming and J lost 5 bases; unmatched junction nucleotides: 10. The CDR3 nucleotides are TGTGCCATTGGAGGGTCCGGGACTAGCGGGGACAATGAGCAGTTCTTC. Translating gives CAIGGSGTSGDNEQFF.

There are many counts of this clonotype. V usage is TRBV7-9 and J usage is TRBJ2-7; D gene uncertain. Germline-derived CDR1 and CDR2 are SEHNR and FQNEAQ (reference sequence). The CDR3 has 12 amino acids. V was shortened by 5 bases and J by 4 bases, with 9 bases between the two germline ends. The CDR3 loop is CASSPQKYEQYF. The CDR3 nucleotides are TGTGCCAGCAGCCCCCAAAAATACGAGCAGTACTTC.

This clonotype was counted many times. Germline is not matched at one junction end, which may reflect a read error. The chain is built from TRBV11-2 and TRBJ1-2; a weak D match, TRBD1 (5 bases). The germline gives CDR1 SGHAT, CDR2 FQNNGV. This CDR3 has 13 residues. CDR3 residues: CASSPDRSRECSF. In nucleotides, the CDR3 is TGTGCCAGCAGCCCCGACCGCTCCAGGGAATGCTCCTTC.

V and J are TRBV10-3 and TRBJ2-5; 13 nucleotides line up with TRBD2. From germline, CDR1 is ENHRY and CDR2 SYGVKD. V shed 1 base, J shed 4 bases, and the junction held 3 bases outside the gene matches. The CDR3 covers 16 residues. CDR3 protein: CAISEWTSGSGETQYF. The CDR3 nucleotides are TGTGCCATCAGTGAGTGGACTAGCGGGAGTGGAGAGACCCAGTACTTC.

This chain joins TRBV10-1 and TRBJ2-3; tentative D call: TRBD1 (6 bases). Trimming pared 5 bases from V and 7 bases from J, leaving 13 bases between. This CDR3 is 13 amino acids long. Germline CDR1 WNHNN, CDR2 SYGVQD (reference sequence). The CDR3 sequence: CASSPGTLNTQYF. CDR3 sequence (DNA): TGCGCCAGCAGTCCCGGGACACTGAATACGCAGTATTTT.

There are a few counts of this clonotype. This rearrangement joins TRBV29-1 to TRBJ2-5; the D is unclear. There are 11 residues in the CDR3. Trimming took 3 bases from V and 4 from J, leaving 6 bases between them. Germline CDR1 is SQVTM and CDR2 is ANQGSEA. The CDR3, as DNA: TGCAGCGTTGAGGTAGGAGAGACCCAGTACTTC. This translates into CSVEVGETQYF.

The chain combines TRBV14 with TRBJ2-5; 9 nucleotides agree with TRBD2. Germline V CDR1 and CDR2: SGHDN, FVKESK. J gave up 5 bases and V 3 bases, and 7 bases lay outside the gene matches. This CDR3 is built from 15 residues. The CDR3 coding sequence is TGTGCCAGCAGCCAGATAGCGGGAGCACGTGAGACCCAGTACTTC. Translation: CASSQIAGARETQYF.

The table lists this clonotype with a few counts. Because the CDR3 is missing its conserved closing phenylalanine or tryptophan, this is likely a read error. V gene TRBV18 combines with J gene TRBJ2-2; no firm D call. This CDR3 comprises 16 residues. V was clipped by 4 bases and J by 4 bases, with 16 bases between them. Germline CDR1 is KGHSH and CDR2 is LQKENI. The CDR3, as DNA: TGTGCCAGCTCACGTACTTCTGGCGACACCACCGGGGAGCTGTTTCTT. Translating gives CASSRTSGDTTGELFL.

This clonotype was seen many times. The rearrangement links TRBV2 to TRBJ1-2; tentatively, D is TRBD1 (5 bases). Germline CDR1 reads SNHLY; CDR2 reads FYNNEI. The V end lost 6 bases, the J end lost 0 bases, and 14 bases lay between the germline ends. The CDR3 spans 15 residues. The CDR3 here is CASRRGLSANYGYTF. As DNA, the CDR3 is TGTGCCAGCAGGAGGGGATTATCAGCTAACTATGGCTACACCTTC.

This clonotype was found many times. The genes are TRBV4-3 and TRBJ1-4; D remains ambiguous. The CDR3 runs to 15 residues. Trimming shortened V by 0 bases and J by 4 bases, and 9 bases separated the two germline ends. From germline, CDR1 is LGHNA and CDR2 YSLEER. CDR3 sequence reads: CASSQDNGLNEKLFF. CDR3 nucleotide sequence: TGCGCCAGCAGCCAAGATAACGGACTTAATGAAAAACTGTTTTTT.